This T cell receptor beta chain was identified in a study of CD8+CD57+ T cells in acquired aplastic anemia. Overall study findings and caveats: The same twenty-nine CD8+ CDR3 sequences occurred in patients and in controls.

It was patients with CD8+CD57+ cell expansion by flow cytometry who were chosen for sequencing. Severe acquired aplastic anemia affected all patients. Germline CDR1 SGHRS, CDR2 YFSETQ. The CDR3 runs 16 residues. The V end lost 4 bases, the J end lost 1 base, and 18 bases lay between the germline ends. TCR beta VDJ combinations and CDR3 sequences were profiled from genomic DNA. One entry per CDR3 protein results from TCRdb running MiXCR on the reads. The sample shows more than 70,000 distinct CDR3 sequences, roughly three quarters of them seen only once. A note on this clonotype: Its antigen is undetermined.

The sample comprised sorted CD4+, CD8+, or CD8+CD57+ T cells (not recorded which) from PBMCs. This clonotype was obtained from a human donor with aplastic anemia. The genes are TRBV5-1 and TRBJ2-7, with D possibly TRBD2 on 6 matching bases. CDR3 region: CASSARTEEGSYEQYF. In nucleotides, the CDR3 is TGCGCCAGCAGCGCTCGGACGGAGGAGGGTTCCTACGAGCAGTACTTC.